Listed below are T cell receptor beta chains from one sample, sequenced in a study of cytomegalovirus exposure and HLA in healthy donors. TCRdb's table, derived via immunoSEQ multiplex PCR, lists solely in-frame clones and lacks some. The sample holds some 110,000 clones, roughly 70% seen once. Sequences were obtained from PBMCs. The receptor source for this set is a woman aged 45-59 years in good health and CMV-seropositive. The CDR3 runs from the conserved cysteine through the conserved F or W. D genes are given only for firm matches. Only part of the rows carry a size: once, few, many, or a class if the clone is expanded.

abundance	v_gene	d_gene	j_gene	CDR3aa	CDR3nt
-	TRBV4-1	-	TRBJ2-2	CASSHGSPRGELFF	TGCGCCAGCAGCCACGGCTCGCCGCGGGGGGAGCTGTTTTTT
-	TRBV6-5	-	TRBJ2-7	CASSLRASSYEQYF	TGTGCCAGCAGCCTCAGGGCCAGCTCCTACGAGCAGTACTTC
-	TRBV2	-	TRBJ2-7	CASSDLVRGVEQYF	TGTGCCAGCAGTGATTTGGTCAGGGGCGTTGAGCAGTACTTC
few	TRBV19	-	TRBJ1-1	CASRGRANTEAFF	TGTGCCAGTCGAGGCAGGGCTAACACTGAAGCTTTCTTT
-	TRBV7-9	TRBD2	TRBJ2-5	CASSLPPGAGDAETQYF	TGTGCCAGCAGCTTACCCCCCGGGGCGGGGGATGCAGAGACCCAGTACTTC
-	TRBV2	-	TRBJ1-1	CASSYNGAMNTEAFF	TGTGCCAGCAGTTATAATGGGGCGATGAACACTGAAGCTTTCTTT
few	TRBV16	-	TRBJ2-5	CASGKRTAKETQYF	TGTGCCAGCGGCAAAAGGACAGCGAAAGAGACCCAGTACTTC
-	TRBV18	-	TRBJ2-1	CASSPLGGRYNEQFF	TGTGCCAGCTCACCACTAGGGGGTCGTTACAATGAGCAGTTCTTC
-	TRBV6-5	-	TRBJ2-1	CASSYSGLAYNEQFF	TGTGCCAGCAGTTACTCCGGTCTAGCGTACAATGAGCAGTTCTTC
-	TRBV30	TRBD1	TRBJ1-5	CAWSVQGEPQHF	TGTGCCTGGAGTGTACAGGGGGAGCCCCAGCATTTT
few	TRBV15	TRBD1	TRBJ2-5	CATSGPTGAETQYF	TGTGCCACCAGCGGCCCGACAGGGGCGGAGACCCAGTACTTC
-	TRBV28	TRBD1	TRBJ1-2	CASLGRGRDYGYTF	TGTGCCAGCCTAGGAAGGGGGCGTGACTATGGCTACACCTTC
-	TRBV2	-	TRBJ1-5	CASAYQGGTIWNQPQHF	TGTGCCAGCGCCTACCAGGGAGGGACGATATGGAATCAGCCCCAGCATTTT
-	TRBV7-2	-	TRBJ2-5	CASSSQTAGETQYF	TGTGCCAGCAGCTCCCAGACAGCGGGAGAGACCCAGTACTTC
-	TRBV7-9	-	TRBJ2-1	CASLEPRKYNEQFF	TGTGCCAGCCTAGAACCGAGGAAATACAATGAGCAGTTCTTC
few	TRBV19	-	TRBJ1-1	CASSITGNTEAFF	TGTGCCAGTAGTATTACAGGGAACACTGAAGCTTTCTTT
-	TRBV4-1	TRBD1	TRBJ2-1	CASSLPGQGRGTNEQFF	TGCGCCAGCAGCTTACCGGGACAGGGACGGGGTACCAATGAGCAGTTCTTC
-	TRBV7-9	-	TRBJ1-3	CASSLRFYQGDTIYF	TGTGCCAGCAGCTTAAGGTTTTACCAGGGTGACACCATATATTTT
-	TRBV29-1	TRBD1	TRBJ2-7	CSGGPGQGYEQYF	TGCAGCGGAGGACCGGGACAGGGATACGAGCAGTACTTC
once	TRBV12-5	TRBD2	TRBJ2-1	CASGSGTSGRSEQFF	TGTGCTAGTGGTTCCGGGACTAGCGGGAGGAGTGAGCAGTTCTTC
-	TRBV30	-	TRBJ1-1	CAWATGLNTEAFF	TGTGCCTGGGCCACAGGGTTGAACACTGAAGCTTTCTTT
-	TRBV6-4	-	TRBJ1-6	CASRRGTGEGILHF	TGTGCCAGCAGGAGAGGGACTGGAGAGGGGATCCTCCACTTT
-	TRBV7-2	TRBD2	TRBJ2-1	CASSRGGGDEQFF	TGTGCCAGCAGCCGGGGGGGAGGGGATGAGCAGTTCTTC
-	TRBV9	-	TRBJ2-2	CASSVGGIDTGELFF	TGTGCCAGCAGCGTAGGAGGAATCGACACCGGGGAGCTGTTTTTT
-	TRBV9	TRBD1	TRBJ1-6	CASSDSPSRGHDSPLHF	TGTGCCAGCAGCGATAGTCCGAGCAGGGGGCATGATTCACCCCTCCACTTT
-	TRBV6-1	TRBD1	TRBJ2-7	CASRGTGQGTYEQYF	TGTGCCAGCAGGGGAACGGGACAGGGCACCTACGAGCAGTACTTC
-	TRBV15	-	TRBJ2-7	CATSRPSYEQYF	TGTGCCACCAGCAGACCTTCCTACGAGCAGTACTTC
once	TRBV12-5	-	TRBJ1-1	CASGPPTGGNTEAFF	TGTGCTAGTGGTCCCCCGACAGGTGGCAACACTGAAGCTTTCTTT
-	TRBV7-8	TRBD1	TRBJ2-7	CASSLGGTGGHEQYF	TGTGCCAGCAGCTTAGGAGGGACAGGGGGCCACGAGCAGTACTTC
-	TRBV7-9	-	TRBJ1-1	CASSLGSMNTEAFF	TGTGCCAGCAGCTTAGGCAGTATGAACACTGAAGCTTTCTTT
-	TRBV7-9	-	TRBJ2-3	CASSLEGIRQYF	TGTGCCAGCAGCTTAGAGGGGATTAGGCAGTATTTT
once	TRBV5-4	TRBD1	TRBJ2-7	CASSLALQGAYEQYF	TGTGCCAGCAGCTTGGCGTTACAGGGGGCCTACGAGCAGTACTTC
-	TRBV18	TRBD2	TRBJ2-3	CASLTSGSFDTQYF	TGTGCCAGCTTAACTAGCGGGAGCTTCGATACGCAGTATTTT
-	TRBV5-6	TRBD2	TRBJ2-1	CASSFIISGNSYNEQFF	TGTGCCAGCAGCTTTATTATAAGCGGGAATTCCTACAATGAGCAGTTCTTC
-	TRBV19	TRBD2	TRBJ2-5	CASSTPGGQETQYF	TGTGCCAGTAGTACCCCGGGGGGACAAGAGACCCAGTACTTC
-	TRBV10-3	-	TRBJ2-7	CAISEHPRGYEQYF	TGTGCCATCAGTGAGCACCCGCGTGGCTACGAGCAGTACTTC
-	TRBV29-1	TRBD2	TRBJ2-1	CSVGTSGIYNEQFF	TGCAGCGTCGGGACTAGCGGGATATACAATGAGCAGTTCTTC
-	TRBV7-2	-	TRBJ2-5	CASSPGLGGAGETQYF	TGTGCCAGCAGCCCAGGACTAGGGGGGGCAGGGGAGACCCAGTACTTC
-	TRBV7-9	-	TRBJ2-3	CASSLGEVWSTDTQYF	TGTGCCAGCAGCTTAGGGGAGGTGTGGAGCACAGATACGCAGTATTTT
-	TRBV29-1	-	TRBJ2-7	CSVLRGLNYEQYF	TGCAGCGTTCTCAGGGGTCTGAACTACGAGCAGTACTTC
-	TRBV7-9	-	TRBJ1-2	CASSYGHSGYTF	TGTGCCAGCAGCTATGGGCACTCTGGCTACACCTTC
-	TRBV30	TRBD1	TRBJ1-4	CACTRQGSRNEKLFF	TGTGCCTGTACACGACAGGGGTCTCGTAACGAAAAACTGTTTTTT
-	TRBV7-9	TRBD1	TRBJ1-4	CASSFGQATNEKLFF	TGTGCCAGCAGCTTCGGACAGGCTACTAATGAAAAACTGTTTTTT
-	TRBV7-9	-	TRBJ2-7	CASSLPGLYEQYF	TGTGCCAGCAGCTTACCGGGGTTGTACGAGCAGTACTTC
-	TRBV5-1	-	TRBJ2-7	CASRPGAETTYEQYF	TGCGCCAGCAGACCAGGGGCCGAGACGACCTACGAGCAGTACTTC
-	TRBV9	-	TRBJ1-1	CASSPRGGAGTEAFF	TGTGCCAGCAGCCCTCGTGGAGGGGCGGGGACTGAAGCTTTCTTT
-	TRBV19	TRBD1	TRBJ1-5	CASIGQGALNQPQHF	TGTGCCAGTATTGGGCAGGGGGCGCTCAATCAGCCCCAGCATTTT
-	TRBV6-1	-	TRBJ1-2	CASSTRVGYGYTF	TGTGCCAGCAGTACCAGGGTGGGCTATGGCTACACCTTC
-	TRBV30	-	TRBJ1-1	CAWSVQFPAGAEAFF	TGTGCCTGGAGTGTACAGTTTCCGGCGGGGGCTGAAGCTTTCTTT
-	TRBV11-2	-	TRBJ2-6	CASSISGAGANVLTF	TGTGCCAGCAGCATATCGGGGGCTGGGGCCAACGTCCTGACTTTC
-	TRBV7-9	-	TRBJ2-5	CASSLDRDAYQETQYF	TGTGCCAGCAGCTTAGACAGGGACGCGTACCAAGAGACCCAGTACTTC
-	TRBV28	TRBD2	TRBJ2-7	CASSQGLATAGQYF	TGTGCCAGCAGTCAGGGACTAGCGACCGCCGGGCAGTACTTC
-	TRBV7-2	TRBD1	TRBJ2-7	CASSHRDRFSYEQYF	TGTGCCAGCAGCCACCGGGACAGGTTCTCCTACGAGCAGTACTTC
few	TRBV9	-	TRBJ1-2	CASTAGGAGEDYGYTF	TGTGCCAGCACCGCGGGGGGGGCAGGGGAAGACTATGGCTACACCTTC
-	TRBV9	-	TRBJ1-1	CASSVWALNTEAFF	TGTGCCAGCAGCGTATGGGCGCTGAACACTGAAGCTTTCTTT
-	TRBV21-1	-	TRBJ1-5	CASSKPSPERRQNRVCQPQHF	TGTGCCAGCAGCAAGCCCTCTCCGGAAAGACGACAAAACAGGGTATGCCAGCCCCAGCATTTT